These T cell receptor beta chains were read from a single sample in a study of shared clonotypes between healthy human individuals. Sequenced by immunoSEQ multiplex PCR; TCRdb stores in-frame clones only, minus some. The sample lists about 1 million clones; 60% to 80% were seen once. Sequencing was carried out using memory CD4+ T cells sorted from blood. The receptor set was obtained from a man aged 18 to 30 in good health. The CDR3 runs from the conserved cysteine through the conserved F or W.

>TRBJ1-1|TRBV6-5
CASSYSRVNTEAFF
>TRBJ2-1|TRBV5-6
CASSLEGREWENEQFF
>TRBJ1-1|TRBV28
CASSLAQMMNTEAFF
>TRBJ2-1|TRBV5-6
CASSLGAPEAVF
>TRBJ1-2|TRBV5-1
CASSPGHLYGYTF
>TRBJ2-7|TRBV9
CASSVGPNSYEQYF
>TRBJ2-6|TRBV5-1
CASSPGVSGANVLTF
>TRBJ1-2|TRBV2
CASSPGQGTVHYGYTF
>TRBJ2-7|TRBV7-7
CASSPLPTSYEQYF
>TRBJ2-7|TRBV4-2
CASSPSTQRQGVSYEQYF
>TRBJ2-3|TRBV7-3
CASSHSGGAADTQYF
>TRBJ1-3|TRBV19
CASSIKRGNTIYF
>TRBJ2-3|TRBV7-2
CASSSPGLAATDTQYF
>TRBJ1-4|TRBV5-1
CASSLDRQPNEKLFF
>TRBJ2-7|TRBV14
CASSQDNRFYEQYF
>TRBJ2-3|TRBV5-1
CASSPGQQTDTQYF
>TRBJ1-2|TRBV6-1
CASNTGDYGYTF
>TRBJ2-5|TRBV19
CASSIREFQETQYF
>TRBJ1-2|TRBV25-1
CASRHGGYGYTF
>TRBJ2-7|TRBV5-1
CASSPTLGEQYF
>TRBJ2-5|TRBV4-3
CASSQAWGGRETQYF
>TRBJ2-7|TRBV2
CASRTDRGEQYF
>TRBJ2-2|TRBV5-1
CASSEAGVATGELFF